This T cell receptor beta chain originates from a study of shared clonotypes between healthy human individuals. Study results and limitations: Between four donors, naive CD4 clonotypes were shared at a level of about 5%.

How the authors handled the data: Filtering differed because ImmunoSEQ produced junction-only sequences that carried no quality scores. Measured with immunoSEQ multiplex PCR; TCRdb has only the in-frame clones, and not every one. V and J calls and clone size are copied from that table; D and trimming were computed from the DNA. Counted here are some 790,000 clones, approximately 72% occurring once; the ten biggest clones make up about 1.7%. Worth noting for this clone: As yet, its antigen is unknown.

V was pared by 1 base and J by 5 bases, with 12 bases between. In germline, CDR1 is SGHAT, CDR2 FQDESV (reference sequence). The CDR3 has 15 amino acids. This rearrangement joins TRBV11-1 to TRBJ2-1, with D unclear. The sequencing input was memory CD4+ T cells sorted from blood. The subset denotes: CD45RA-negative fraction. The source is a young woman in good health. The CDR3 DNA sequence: TGTGCCAGCAGCTTAGGGTGGGATGCGAACAATGAGCAGTTCTTC. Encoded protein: CASSLGWDANNEQFF.